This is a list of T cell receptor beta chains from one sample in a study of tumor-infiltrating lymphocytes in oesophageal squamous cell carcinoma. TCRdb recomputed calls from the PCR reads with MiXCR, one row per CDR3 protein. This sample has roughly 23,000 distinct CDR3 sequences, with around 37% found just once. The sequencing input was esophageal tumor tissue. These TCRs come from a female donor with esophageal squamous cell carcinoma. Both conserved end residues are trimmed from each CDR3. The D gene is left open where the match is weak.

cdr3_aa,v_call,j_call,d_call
ASSLSGAGDTQY,TRBV7-2,TRBJ2-3,NA
ASSQNGQDPGELF,TRBV19,TRBJ2-2,NA
ASSKLGGGETQY,TRBV25-1,NA,NA
ASSKDRGTEAF,TRBV7-3,TRBJ1-1,TRBD1
ASSESPRGVETQY,TRBV6-1,TRBJ2-5,NA
ASSQLQGSPGANVLT,TRBV5-8,TRBJ2-6,NA
ASSLMTLAAGVDNEQF,TRBV12-3/TRBV12-4,TRBJ2-1,NA
ASSSLGFGDEQY,TRBV7-3,NA,NA
ASSVWGNTIY,TRBV6-1,TRBJ1-3,NA
ASTPTGLANYGYT,TRBV11-2,TRBJ1-2,NA
ASSLRDLTDEQY,TRBV12-3/TRBV12-4,NA,NA
ATSRQTGNTEAF,TRBV15,TRBJ1-1,NA
ASSEDRYSNQPQH,TRBV12-3/TRBV12-4,TRBJ1-5,NA
ASPVQGTGELF,TRBV6-1,TRBJ2-2,NA
ASSLNLGRASWEQY,TRBV28,TRBJ2-7,TRBD2
ASSYRGLNEQY,TRBV6-6,TRBJ2-5,NA
ASSPGTYDEQF,TRBV7-2,NA,NA
ASSLGQGANEQF,TRBV5-6,TRBJ2-1,TRBD1
ASSPRPGQVNEKLF,TRBV7-2,TRBJ1-4,TRBD1
ASSNRGQQETQY,TRBV7-4,NA,NA
ASTNPLGQGDTGELF,TRBV6-1,TRBJ2-2,TRBD1
ASRLSGGKDPGANVLT,TRBV6-1,TRBJ2-6,TRBD1
ASKRQVTSYEQD,TRBV28,TRBJ2-6,NA
ASSLDEGTEAF,TRBV27,TRBJ1-1,NA
ASSRGTSPREDYGYT,TRBV18,TRBJ1-2,NA
ASGRGDSYEQY,TRBV12-5,NA,TRBD2
ASSPHLLGEQY,TRBV7-2,NA,NA
ASTQQGNRRDTQY,TRBV6-1,TRBJ2-3,NA
ASSLVWTETQY,TRBV7-9,TRBJ2-5,NA
ASSLIAGGSTDTQY,TRBV7-2,TRBJ2-3,TRBD2
ASSRAGGWNQPQH,TRBV6-2/TRBV6-3,TRBJ1-5,TRBD1
ASSLARNEQF,TRBV7-2,TRBJ2-1,NA
ASSLAQRGAGTGELF,TRBV7-2,TRBJ2-2,TRBD2
ASSLDREDTQY,TRBV7-2,TRBJ2-3,NA
ASSLDRDYGYT,TRBV6-1,TRBJ1-2,TRBD1
ASSQGWSSVEAF,TRBV3-1,TRBJ1-1,NA
ASSLAITGGGQETQY,TRBV7-9,TRBJ2-5,TRBD1
ASSPGQGSYEQY,TRBV5-4,NA,TRBD1
SASLQGGPYEQY,TRBV20-1,TRBJ2-7,NA
ASSSTGWGSNQPQH,TRBV28,TRBJ1-5,TRBD1
ASGHLLNEQY,TRBV7-8,TRBJ2-7,NA
SASPGSHYGYT,TRBV20-1,TRBJ1-2,NA
ASSLIDRVDGYT,TRBV14,TRBJ1-2,TRBD1
ASSLDGASYNEQF,TRBV7-9,TRBJ2-1,NA
ASSALRMNTEAF,TRBV2,TRBJ1-1,NA
ASKGGSPLH,TRBV27,TRBJ1-6,NA
ASSISARGTEAF,TRBV19,TRBJ1-1,NA
ASSLGAAQQTQY,TRBV5-4,TRBJ2-5,NA
ASSLAGGPSTDTQY,TRBV28,TRBJ2-3,TRBD2
ASSALVNGEAF,TRBV7-2,TRBJ1-1,NA
ASSPWRTNTGELF,TRBV19,TRBJ2-2,NA
ASSPGTSGNQDTQY,TRBV28,TRBJ2-3,TRBD2
ASSRVRGPSLNYGYT,TRBV27,TRBJ1-2,NA
ASSSWAAQETQY,TRBV11-2,TRBJ2-5,NA
SASNAGQHTEAF,TRBV20-1,TRBJ1-1,NA